This T cell receptor beta chain was profiled in a study of cytomegalovirus exposure and HLA in healthy donors. General study results and limits: V- and J-gene trimming of TCR beta was linked (in a later analysis) to a missense DCLRE1C variant. Researchers reported from a later analysis that most CMV-associated TCR beta chains appeared HLA-restricted.

Comments on this clone: Its antigen is undetermined.

This CDR3 is 14 amino acids long. Germline values: CDR1 SNHLY, CDR2 FYNNEI. The V end lost 4 bases, the J end lost 2 bases, and 9 bases lay between the germline ends. The PCR used 60 Vbeta and 13 Jbeta primers. The data were produced by immunoSEQ multiplex PCR, yet TCRdb's version contains in-frame clones alone and is incomplete. The table shows around 160,000 clones, with roughly 79% occurring only once. The sample comprised PBMCs. The chain joins TRBV2 to TRBJ1-5; no firm D call. The TCR comes from a man aged 45 to 65 in good health and CMV-seropositive. CDR3 nucleotides: TGTGCCAGCAGTGGGACTTTCGGCAATCAGCCCCAGCATTTT. It is translated as CASSGTFGNQPQHF.